The 19 T cell receptor beta chains given below trace back to one sample, sequenced in a study of T cell responses to AZD1222 COVID-19 vaccine. Clones were sequenced by immunoSEQ multiplex PCR, and TCRdb holds only the in-frame ones, with some missing. The sample carries about 150,000 clones, 94% recorded once. The sequences come from peripheral blood, collected on day 0 of AZD1222 vaccination. The source is an adult in good health.

This clone was detected only once. In DNA, the CDR3 is TGTGCCAGCAGCCGGGGGAGAACTAATGAAAAACTGTTTTTT. As protein: CASSRGRTNEKLFF. This chain uses TRBV6-5 with TRBJ1-4; TRBD1 is a possible D gene (5 bases). This CDR3 has 14 amino acids. The V and J ends lost 6 bases and 1 base respectively, with 9 bases between them. The germline V gene has CDR1 MNHEY and CDR2 SVGAGI.

The V and J genes are TRBV9 and TRBJ1-2; the D is unclear. CDR3 length: 12 residues. Germline CDR1 reads SGDLS; CDR2 reads YYNGEE. Trimming shortened V by 0 bases and J by 3 bases, and 3 bases separated the two germline ends. CDR3 sequence reads: CASSVGDYGYTF. CDR3 nucleotide sequence: TGTGCCAGCAGCGTAGGGGACTATGGCTACACCTTC. The full variable domain, its missing parts supplied by reference TRBV9 and TRBJ1-2, is DSGVTQTPKHLITATGQRVTLRCSPRSGDLSVYWYQQSLDQGLQFLIQYYNGEERAKGNILERFSAQQFPDLHSELNLSSLELGDSALYFCASSVGDYGYTFGSGTRLTVV.

This sequence joins TRBV5-4 and TRBJ2-3; possible D gene TRBD2, 6 bases. There are 16 residues in the CDR3. Germline V gene sequence: CDR1 SGHNT, CDR2 YYREEE (reference sequence). V shed 0 bases and J shed 4 bases, with 15 bases lying between them. CDR3 sequence: CASSLARGADADTQYF. In DNA form, the CDR3 reads TGTGCCAGCAGCTTGGCTCGCGGGGCGGACGCAGATACGCAGTATTTT. Using reference TRBV5-4 and TRBJ2-3 for the parts outside the CDR3, the full variable domain is ETGVTQSPTHLIKTRGQQVTLRCSSQSGHNTVSWYQQALGQGPQFIFQYYREEENGRGNFPPRFSGLQFPNYSSELNVNALELDDSALYLCASSLARGADADTQYFGPGTRLTVL.

This chain uses TRBV6-4 with TRBJ1-2; D is possibly TRBD1 (6 bases). Germline assignment: CDR1 MRHNA and CDR2 SNTAGT. With 2 bases removed from V and 4 bases from J, the gap between germline ends came to 20 bases. The CDR3 is 17 amino acids. This CDR3 is CASSDLNRAAVSYGYTF. The CDR3 nucleotides read TGTGCCAGCAGTGACCTAAACAGGGCAGCGGTGTCCTATGGCTACACCTTC.

This chain connects TRBV2 to TRBJ1-2, with D unresolved. This CDR3 comprises 13 residues. Per germline, CDR1 SNHLY and CDR2 FYNNEI. V was pared by 7 bases and J by 4 bases, with 13 bases between. Written as DNA, the CDR3 is TGTGCCAGCACTGGGATTCGAATCTATGGCTACACCTTC. Its translation: CASTGIRIYGYTF.

This clone was detected once. The rearrangement links TRBV5-1 to TRBJ1-4; D may be TRBD1 (6 bases). CDR3 size: 16 residues. Germline-derived CDR1 and CDR2 are SGHRS and YFSETQ. Trimming took off 0 bases at V and 4 bases at J, with 13 bases between the two ends. DNA of the CDR3: TGCGCCAGCAGCTTGGGGCAGGGGCCTTTTAATGAAAAACTGTTTTTT. Its protein product is CASSLGQGPFNEKLFF.

The rearrangement links TRBV5-4 to TRBJ2-1; a possible D gene is TRBD1 (7 bases). Trimming cost V 4 bases and J 2 bases, with 13 bases left between them. The CDR3 has 15 amino acids. Per the germline V gene, CDR1 is SGHNT and CDR2 is YYREEE (reference sequence). Here the CDR3 reads CASSGGTVAYNEQFF. The CDR3 DNA reads TGTGCCAGCAGCGGAGGGACAGTAGCCTACAATGAGCAGTTCTTC.

The V and J genes are TRBV6-4 and TRBJ2-6; 8 bases map to TRBD2. This CDR3 comprises 17 residues. Germline V lookup: CDR1 MRHNA, CDR2 SNTAGT. V shed 5 bases, J shed 4 bases, and the junction held 10 bases outside the gene matches. CDR3 loop: CASSPGGGGPGANVLTF. DNA of the CDR3: TGTGCCAGCAGTCCGGGCGGCGGGGGGCCAGGGGCCAACGTCCTGACTTTC.

This chain uses TRBV6-5 with TRBJ1-1; a weak D match, TRBD1 (5 bases). This CDR3 region has 14 residues. With 6 bases removed from V and 3 bases from J, the gap between germline ends came to 14 bases. Per the germline V gene, CDR1 is MNHEY and CDR2 is SVGAGI. The CDR3 coding sequence is TGTGCCAGCAGCCAGGACTGGGGGGACACTGAAGCTTTCTTT. It specifies CASSQDWGDTEAFF.

V is TRBV28 and J is TRBJ1-2, with D unclear. Germline values: CDR1 MDHEN, CDR2 SYDVKM. V was clipped by 8 bases and J by 2 bases, with 9 bases between them. CDR3 length: 12 amino acids. The CDR3 DNA reads TGTGCCAGCGGCCCACCCAACTATGGCTACACCTTC. It encodes CASGPPNYGYTF.

J is TRBJ1-2 and V is TRBV7-9; D remains ambiguous. Germline V gives CDR1 SEHNR, CDR2 FQNEAQ (reference sequence). V was pared by 3 bases and J by 0 bases, with 2 bases between. The CDR3 consists of 12 residues. In DNA, the CDR3 is TGTGCCAGCAGCTTTACTAACTATGGCTACACCTTC. Its translation: CASSFTNYGYTF.

The rearrangement joins TRBV5-1 to TRBJ1-1, with D hard to call. Germline CDR1 reads SGHRS; CDR2 reads YFSETQ. V was clipped by 3 bases and J by 3 bases, with 6 bases between them. The CDR3 contains 12 residues. CDR3 protein: CASSYGDTEAFF. CDR3 sequence (DNA): TGCGCCAGCAGCTATGGCGACACTGAAGCTTTCTTT.

This chain links TRBV7-6 with TRBJ2-1; unclear D gene. From germline, CDR1 is SGHVS and CDR2 FNYEAQ. V dropped 4 bases and J dropped 8 bases, with 6 bases sitting between them. The CDR3 loop spans 11 amino acids. This CDR3 reads CASSSLYEQFF. CDR3 coding DNA: TGTGCCAGCAGCTCGCTCTATGAGCAGTTCTTC. The entire variable domain, with the rest obtained from reference TRBV7-6 and TRBJ2-1, is as follows: GAGVSQSPRYKVTKRGQDVALRCDPISGHVSLYWYRQALGQGPEFLTYFNYEAQQDKSGLPNDRFSAERPEGSISTLTIQRTEQRDSAMYRCASSSLYEQFFGPGTRLTVL.

The chain recombines TRBV3-1 (or the pseudogene TRBV3-2) with TRBJ1-3; D uncertain. V was shortened by 0 bases and J by 2 bases, with 5 bases between the two germline ends. Germline-derived CDR1 and CDR2 are LGHDT and YNNKEL (reference sequence). This CDR3 has 14 amino acids. CDR3 amino acids: CASSQDTAGNTIYF. CDR3 nucleotide sequence: TGTGCCAGCAGCCAAGATACGGCTGGAAACACCATATATTTT.

CDR3 residues: CASSPSQQNTEAFF. CDR3 in DNA: TGTGCCAGCTCACCAAGCCAGCAGAACACTGAAGCTTTCTTT. The chain is built from TRBV18 and TRBJ1-1; D remains ambiguous. Germline V gene lookup returns CDR1 KGHSH and CDR2 LQKENI. V lost 2 bases to trimming and J lost 1 base, with 8 bases between them. This CDR3 is 14 amino acids long.

CDR3 region: CASSLGGPATDTQYF. The CDR3 bases are TGTGCCAGCAGCTTAGGCGGCCCCGCCACAGATACGCAGTATTTT. The rearrangement uses TRBV7-2 and TRBJ2-3, with unresolved D. The CDR3 length is 15 residues. From germline, CDR1 is SGHTA and CDR2 FQGNSA. With 1 base removed from V and 2 bases from J, the gap between germline ends came to 10 bases. The complete variable domain, with remaining parts taken from reference TRBV7-2 and TRBJ2-3, reads GAGVSQSPSNKVTEKGKDVELRCDPISGHTALYWYRQSLGQGLEFLIYFQGNSAPDKSGLPSDRFSAERTGGSVSTLTIQRTQQEDSAVYLCASSLGGPATDTQYFGPGTRLTVL.

J is TRBJ2-5 and V is TRBV28, with unresolved D. Germline V gives CDR1 MDHEN, CDR2 SYDVKM. The CDR3 has 13 amino acids. V lost 6 bases, J lost 1 base, and 9 bases lay in between. This CDR3 reads CASRVRIQETQYF. In nucleotides, the CDR3 is TGTGCCAGCAGAGTCAGAATCCAAGAGACCCAGTACTTC. The full variable domain, in which reference TRBV28 and TRBJ2-5 provide the parts outside the CDR3, is DVKVTQSSRYLVKRTGEKVFLECVQDMDHENMFWYRQDPGLGLRLIYFSYDVKMKEKGDIPEGYSVSREKKERFSLILESASTNQTSMYLCASRVRIQETQYFGPGTRLLVL.

V usage is TRBV27 and J usage is TRBJ2-1, with D perhaps assigned TRBD1 or TRBD2 (5 bases each). V was shortened by 7 bases and J by 5 bases, with 15 bases between the two germline ends. CDR1 and CDR2 (germline): MNHEY, SMNVEV (reference sequence). The CDR3 covers 14 residues. The CDR3 nucleotides read TGTGCCAGCACTCATGGGGGAACCAACAATGAGCAGTTCTTC. Protein sequence: CASTHGGTNNEQFF.

The V gene is TRBV19, the J gene TRBJ1-5; D is unresolved. V lost 3 bases, J lost 7 bases, and 16 bases lay in between. The CDR3 runs 15 residues. Germline loops: CDR1 LNHDA, CDR2 SQIVND (reference sequence). The CDR3 DNA follows: TGTGCCAGTAGTATTAGTACTCTTAGGGAACAGCCCCAGCATTTT. As protein: CASSISTLREQPQHF.